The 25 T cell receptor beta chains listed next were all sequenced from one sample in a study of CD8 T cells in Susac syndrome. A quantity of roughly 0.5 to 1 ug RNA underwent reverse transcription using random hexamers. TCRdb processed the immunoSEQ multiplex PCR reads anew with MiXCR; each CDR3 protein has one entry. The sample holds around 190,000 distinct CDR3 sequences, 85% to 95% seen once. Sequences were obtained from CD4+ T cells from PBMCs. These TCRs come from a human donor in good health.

CDR3 sequence: CASSHARPGGGYNEQFF. CDR3 bases: TGTGCCAGCAGCCATGCCCGGCCGGGGGGGGGCTACAATGAGCAGTTCTTC. V usage is TRBV3-1 and J usage is TRBJ2-1; 8 positions agree with TRBD2. This CDR3 comprises 17 residues. The germline V gene has CDR1 LGHDT and CDR2 YNNKEL (reference sequence). The ends lost 3 bases at V and 3 bases at J; junction bases unmatched: 10.

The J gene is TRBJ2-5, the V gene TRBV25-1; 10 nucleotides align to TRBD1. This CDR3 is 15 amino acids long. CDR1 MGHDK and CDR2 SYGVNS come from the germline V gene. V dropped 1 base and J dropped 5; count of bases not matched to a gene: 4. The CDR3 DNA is TGTGCCAGCAGTGAATCCGACAGGGGGCACGAGACCCAGTACTTC. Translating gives CASSESDRGHETQYF.

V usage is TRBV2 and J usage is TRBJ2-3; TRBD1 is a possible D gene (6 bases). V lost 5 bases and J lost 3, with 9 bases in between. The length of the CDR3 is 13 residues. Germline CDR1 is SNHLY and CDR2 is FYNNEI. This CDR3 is CASSYGQTDTQYF. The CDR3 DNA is TGTGCCAGCAGTTACGGACAGACAGATACGCAGTATTTT.

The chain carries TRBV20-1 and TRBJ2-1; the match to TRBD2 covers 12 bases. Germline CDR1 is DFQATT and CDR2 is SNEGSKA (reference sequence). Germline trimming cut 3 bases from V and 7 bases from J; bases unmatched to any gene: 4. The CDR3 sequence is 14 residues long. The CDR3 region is CSASPGLAGNEQFF. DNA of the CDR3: TGCAGTGCTAGCCCGGGACTAGCGGGTAATGAGCAGTTCTTC.

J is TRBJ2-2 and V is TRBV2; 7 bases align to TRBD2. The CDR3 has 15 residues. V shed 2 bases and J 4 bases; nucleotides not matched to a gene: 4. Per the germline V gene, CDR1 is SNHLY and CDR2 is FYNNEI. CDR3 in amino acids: CASSEMGGSTGELFF. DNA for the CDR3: TGTGCCAGCAGTGAAATGGGAGGGTCCACCGGGGAGCTGTTTTTT.

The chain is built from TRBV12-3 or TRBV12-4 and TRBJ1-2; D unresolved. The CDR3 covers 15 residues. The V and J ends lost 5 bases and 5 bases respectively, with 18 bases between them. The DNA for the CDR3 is TGTGCCAGCAGTCCCTCGGGGAGTCTAGGGTATGGCTACACCTTC. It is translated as CASSPSGSLGYGYTF.

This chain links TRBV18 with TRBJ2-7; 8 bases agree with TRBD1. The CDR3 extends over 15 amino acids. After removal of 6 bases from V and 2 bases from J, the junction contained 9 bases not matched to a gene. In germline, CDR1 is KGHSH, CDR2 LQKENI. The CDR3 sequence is CASSPGTGATYEQYV. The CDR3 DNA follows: TGTGCCAGCTCGCCCGGGACAGGTGCTACCTACGAGCAGTACGTC.

The CDR3 DNA follows: TGTGCCAGCAGTTTCCGGCCGGCAACGCGGGAGACCCAGTACTTC. Translated, it gives CASSFRPATRETQYF. This chain joins TRBV28 and TRBJ2-5; no firm D call. In germline, CDR1 is MDHEN, CDR2 SYDVKM. The ends were cut back, 3 bases at V and 5 bases at J, with 16 bases in the middle. The CDR3 is 15 residues long.

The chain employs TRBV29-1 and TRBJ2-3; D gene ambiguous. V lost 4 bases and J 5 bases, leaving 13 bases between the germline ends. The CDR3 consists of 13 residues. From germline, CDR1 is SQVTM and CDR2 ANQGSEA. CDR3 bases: TGCAGCGTTGGTGGGCAGGCCGAAGATACGCAGTATTTT. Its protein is CSVGGQAEDTQYF.

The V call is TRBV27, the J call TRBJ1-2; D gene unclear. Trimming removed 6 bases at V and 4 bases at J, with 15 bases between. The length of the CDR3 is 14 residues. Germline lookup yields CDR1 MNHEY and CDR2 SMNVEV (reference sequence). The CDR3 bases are TGTGCCAGCAGCCGAACCTTAGACCCCTATGGCTACACCTTC. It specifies CASSRTLDPYGYTF.

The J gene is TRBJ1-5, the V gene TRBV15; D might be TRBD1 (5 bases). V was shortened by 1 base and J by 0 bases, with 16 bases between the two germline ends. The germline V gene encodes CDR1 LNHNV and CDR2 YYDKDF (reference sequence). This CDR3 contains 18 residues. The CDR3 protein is CATSRVQDFYNSNQPQHF. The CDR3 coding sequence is TGTGCCACCAGCAGAGTACAGGACTTCTACAATAGCAATCAGCCCCAGCATTTT.

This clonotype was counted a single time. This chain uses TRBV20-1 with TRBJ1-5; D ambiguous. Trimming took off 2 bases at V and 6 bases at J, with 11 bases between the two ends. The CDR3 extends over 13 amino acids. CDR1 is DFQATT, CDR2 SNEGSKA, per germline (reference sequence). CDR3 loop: CSARIQTPQPQHF. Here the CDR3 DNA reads TGCAGTGCTAGAATTCAGACACCTCAGCCCCAGCATTTT.

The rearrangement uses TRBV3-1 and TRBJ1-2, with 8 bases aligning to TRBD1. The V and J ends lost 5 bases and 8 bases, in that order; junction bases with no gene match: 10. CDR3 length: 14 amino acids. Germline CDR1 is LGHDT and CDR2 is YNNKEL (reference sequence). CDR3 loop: CASSAQDRAGGYTF. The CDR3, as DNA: TGTGCCAGCAGCGCCCAGGACAGGGCTGGAGGCTACACCTTC.

The CDR3 is CASSQERGQRNQPQHF. The CDR3 DNA is TGTGCCAGCAGCCAAGAGAGGGGGCAGCGAAATCAGCCCCAGCATTTT. The chain uses TRBV4-2 and TRBJ1-5, with 7 nucleotides matching TRBD1. The CDR3 is 16 residues long. V gave up 0 bases and J gave up 4 bases; unmatched junction bases: 6. Looked up from germline, CDR1 is LGHNA and CDR2 is YNFKEQ.

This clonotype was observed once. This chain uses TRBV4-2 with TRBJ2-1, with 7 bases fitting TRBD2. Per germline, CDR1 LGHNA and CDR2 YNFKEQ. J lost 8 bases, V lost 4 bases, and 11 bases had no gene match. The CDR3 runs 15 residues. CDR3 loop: CASSPEAGAEHEQFF. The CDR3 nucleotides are TGTGCCAGCAGCCCCGAGGCGGGAGCCGAGCATGAGCAGTTCTTC.

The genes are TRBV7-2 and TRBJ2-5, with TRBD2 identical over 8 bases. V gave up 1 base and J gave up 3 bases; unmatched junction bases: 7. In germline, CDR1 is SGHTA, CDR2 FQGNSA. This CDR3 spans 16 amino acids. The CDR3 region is CASSLVVGGAEETQYF. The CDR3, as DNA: TGTGCCAGCAGCTTAGTAGTCGGGGGGGCAGAAGAGACCCAGTACTTC.

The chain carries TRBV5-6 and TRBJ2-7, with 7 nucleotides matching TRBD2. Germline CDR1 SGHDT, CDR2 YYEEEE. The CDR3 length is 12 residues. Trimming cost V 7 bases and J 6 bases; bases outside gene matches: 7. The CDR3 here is CASGRTSSEQYV. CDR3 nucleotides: TGTGCCAGCGGGAGGACTAGTTCCGAGCAGTACGTC.

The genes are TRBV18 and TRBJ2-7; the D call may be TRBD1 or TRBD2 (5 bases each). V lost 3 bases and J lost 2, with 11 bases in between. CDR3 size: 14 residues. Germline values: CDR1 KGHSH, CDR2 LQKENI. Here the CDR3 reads CASSPGTVTYEQYV. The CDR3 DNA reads TGTGCCAGCTCACCCGGGACGGTCACCTACGAGCAGTACGTC.

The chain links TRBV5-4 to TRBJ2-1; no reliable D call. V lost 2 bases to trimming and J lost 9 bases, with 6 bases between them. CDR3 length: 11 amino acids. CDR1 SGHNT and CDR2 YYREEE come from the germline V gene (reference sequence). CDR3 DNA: TGTGCCAGCAGCTTATTCCCTGAGCAGTTCTTC. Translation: CASSLFPEQFF.

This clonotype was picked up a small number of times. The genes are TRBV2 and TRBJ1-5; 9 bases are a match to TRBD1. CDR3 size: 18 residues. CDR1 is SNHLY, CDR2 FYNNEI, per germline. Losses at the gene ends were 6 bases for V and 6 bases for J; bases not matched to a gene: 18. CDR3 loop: CASSPPGQGRIGGQPQHF. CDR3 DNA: TGTGCCAGCAGCCCTCCGGGACAGGGACGTATTGGGGGTCAGCCCCAGCATTTT. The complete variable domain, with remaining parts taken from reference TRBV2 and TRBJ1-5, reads EPEVTQTPSHQVTQMGQEVILRCVPISNHLYFYWYRQILGQKVEFLVSFYNNEISEKSEIFDDQFSVERPDGSNFTLKIRSTKLEDSAMYFCASSPPGQGRIGGQPQHFGDGTRLSIL.

The CDR3 DNA is TGCGCCAGCAGCTTGGGGGACGGACCCTACGAGCAGTACTTC. Its protein product is CASSLGDGPYEQYF. The chain combines TRBV5-1 with TRBJ2-7; TRBD1 or TRBD2 may be the D gene (5 bases each). V was shortened by 0 bases and J by 2 bases, with 9 bases between the two germline ends. This CDR3 comprises 14 residues. Germline V gene sequence: CDR1 SGHRS, CDR2 YFSETQ.

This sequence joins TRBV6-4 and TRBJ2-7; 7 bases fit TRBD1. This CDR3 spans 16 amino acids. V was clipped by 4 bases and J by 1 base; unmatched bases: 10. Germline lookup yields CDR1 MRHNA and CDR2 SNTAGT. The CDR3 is CASSGGQQTRSYEQYV. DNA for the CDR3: TGTGCCAGCAGTGGGGGACAGCAGACGAGGTCCTACGAGCAGTACGTC.

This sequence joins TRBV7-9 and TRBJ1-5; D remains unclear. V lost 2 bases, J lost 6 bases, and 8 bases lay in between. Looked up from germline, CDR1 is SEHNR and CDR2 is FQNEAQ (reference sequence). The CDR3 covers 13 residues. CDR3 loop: CASSLMERQPQHF. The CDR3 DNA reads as TGTGCCAGCAGCTTAATGGAGCGTCAGCCCCAGCATTTT.

The CDR3 protein is CASSRDEREFF. CDR3 DNA sequence: TGTGCCAGCAGCCGCGACGAAAGGGAGTTCTTC. The rearrangement uses TRBV27 and TRBJ2-1; D gene uncertain. Germline-derived CDR1 and CDR2 are MNHEY and SMNVEV (reference sequence). The V and J ends lost 6 bases and 14 bases respectively, with 14 bases between them. The CDR3 contains 11 residues.

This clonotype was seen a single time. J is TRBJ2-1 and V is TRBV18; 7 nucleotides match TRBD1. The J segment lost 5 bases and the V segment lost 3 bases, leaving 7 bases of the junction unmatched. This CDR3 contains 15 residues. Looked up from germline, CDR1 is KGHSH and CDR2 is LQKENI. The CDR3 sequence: CASSPAQGDHNEQFF. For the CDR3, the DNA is TGTGCCAGCTCACCTGCCCAGGGGGATCACAATGAGCAGTTCTTC. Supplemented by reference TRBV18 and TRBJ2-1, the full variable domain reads NAGVMQNPRHLVRRRGQEARLRCSPMKGHSHVYWYRQLPEEGLKFMVYLQKENIIDESGMPKERFSAEFPKEGPSILRIQQVVRGDSAAYFCASSPAQGDHNEQFFGPGTRLTVL.